The 31 T cell receptor beta chains reported below all come from one sample, sequenced in a study of blood T cell repertoires in COVID-19. Assay: immunoSEQ multiplex PCR; the TCRdb copy retains only in-frame clones and omits some. The sample yields 100,000 to 150,000 clones, 81% seen once. The source material was peripheral blood. Receptors originate from a young man with COVID-19, enrolled during active disease.

This sequence joins TRBV6-1 and TRBJ2-5; D is ambiguous. Trimming cost V 2 bases and J 7 bases, with 11 bases left between them. The CDR3 is made up of 13 amino acids. Germline V gene lookup returns CDR1 MNHNS and CDR2 SASEGT. CDR3 DNA: TGTGCCAGCAGTGAACCAGGCGCCGGGACCCAGTACTTC. Encoded protein: CASSEPGAGTQYF.

The sample holds a few counts of this clone. For the CDR3, the DNA is TGTGCCAGCAGCTTAGAAATTGCGGGGGGGCGAGCCAAAAACATTCAGTACTTC. Protein sequence: CASSLEIAGGRAKNIQYF. The chain employs TRBV11-2 and TRBJ2-4, with 9 bases fitting TRBD2. The CDR3 is 18 amino acids. Trimming took 0 bases from V and 0 from J; bases not matched to a gene: 6. Germline CDR1 is SGHAT and CDR2 is FQNNGV. The entire variable domain, with the rest obtained from reference TRBV11-2 and TRBJ2-4, is as follows: EAGVAQSPRYKIIEKRQSVAFWCNPISGHATLYWYQQILGQGPKLLIQFQNNGVVDDSQLPKDRFSAERLKGVDSTLKIQPAKLEDSAVYLCASSLEIAGGRAKNIQYFGAGTRLSVL.

J is TRBJ2-3 and V is TRBV11-2; 10 bases are a match to TRBD2. The CDR3 runs 17 residues. Per the germline V gene, CDR1 is SGHAT and CDR2 is FQNNGV. Trimming took 6 bases from V and 0 from J; bases not matched to a gene: 9. CDR3 sequence: CASRRTLAGASTDTQYF. CDR3 bases: TGTGCCAGCAGAAGAACCCTAGCGGGGGCTAGCACAGATACGCAGTATTTT.

The rearrangement uses TRBV7-9 and TRBJ1-6, with D hard to call. Trimming removed 5 bases from V and 6 bases from J, with 11 bases in between. CDR1 and CDR2 from the germline V gene are SEHNR and FQNEAQ (reference sequence). This CDR3 is built from 14 residues. CDR3 coding DNA: TGTGCCAGCAGCCCTACAGAAAGTAATTCACCCCTCCACTTT. Protein: CASSPTESNSPLHF. The full variable domain, rest sourced from reference TRBV7-9 and TRBJ1-6, is DTGVSQNPRHKITKRGQNVTFRCDPISEHNRLYWYRQTLGQGPEFLTYFQNEAQLEKSRLLSDRFSAERPKGSFSTLEIQRTEQGDSAMYLCASSPTESNSPLHFGNGTRLTVT.

The chain couples TRBV10-2 to TRBJ2-5, with D possibly TRBD2 on 7 matching bases. Germline CDR1 is WSHSY and CDR2 is SAAADI. V lost 3 bases, J lost 14 bases, and 13 bases lay in between. This CDR3 is built from 11 residues. The CDR3 loop is CASSDAGAYYF. CDR3 DNA sequence: TGCGCCAGCAGTGATGCGGGGGCGTACTACTTC.

J is TRBJ1-3 and V is TRBV6-5; D possibly corresponds to TRBD1 (5 bases). CDR3 length equals 15 residues. Germline values: CDR1 MNHEY, CDR2 SVGAGI. Trimming stripped 6 bases from V and 1 base from J, with 13 bases between. CDR3 region: CASSSKGDSGNTIYF. The CDR3 DNA reads as TGTGCCAGCAGCTCAAAAGGGGATTCTGGAAACACCATATATTTT.

This chain connects TRBV4-3 to TRBJ1-2, with TRBD1 matching over 7 bases. V was clipped by 5 bases and J by 8 bases; unmatched bases: 8. This CDR3 contains 13 residues. Germline values: CDR1 LGHNA, CDR2 YSLEER. The CDR3 spells CASSSRTGWGYTF. The CDR3 region has the DNA TGCGCCAGCAGCTCCAGGACAGGCTGGGGCTACACCTTC.

V usage is TRBV19 and J usage is TRBJ2-3; 10 nucleotides align to TRBD1. Unmatched junction bases numbered 8, after V lost 7 bases and J lost 1 base. Germline V gene sequence: CDR1 LNHDA, CDR2 SQIVND (reference sequence). The CDR3 has 16 residues. CDR3 loop: CASTKTGTGGTDTQYF. In DNA form, the CDR3 reads TGTGCCAGTACCAAAACCGGGACAGGGGGCACAGATACGCAGTATTTT.

V is TRBV6-4 and J is TRBJ1-3, with D possibly matching TRBD1 (5 bases). CDR3 size: 18 residues. From germline, CDR1 is MRHNA and CDR2 SNTAGT. V lost 0 bases to trimming and J lost 2 bases, with 17 bases between them. The CDR3 nucleotides read TGTGCCAGCAGTGACTCGAAAGGGGCGCTTTTGGCTGGAAACACCATATATTTT. Its protein is CASSDSKGALLAGNTIYF.

This chain uses TRBV18 with TRBJ1-3; D ambiguous. Trimming left V 0 bases short and J 0 bases short, with 9 bases between. Germline V gives CDR1 KGHSH, CDR2 LQKENI. The CDR3 length is 16 residues. CDR3 amino acids: CASSPPPPSSGNTIYF. The CDR3 DNA follows: TGTGCCAGCTCACCACCGCCTCCCAGCTCTGGAAACACCATATATTTT.

The rearrangement uses TRBV4-1 and TRBJ2-7, with 9 bases identical to TRBD2. Trimming at V came to 1 base and at J to 5 bases, leaving 6 bases not matched to a gene. CDR1 is MGHRA and CDR2 is YSYEKL in the germline V gene. The CDR3 is 15 amino acids. CDR3 loop: CASSQAPGTSNEQYF. The CDR3 coding sequence is TGCGCCAGCAGCCAAGCCCCCGGGACTAGCAACGAGCAGTACTTC.

This chain uses TRBV5-1 with TRBJ1-6, with 9 nucleotides matching TRBD1. Germline V gene data show CDR1 as SGHRS and CDR2 as YFSETQ. This CDR3 is 14 amino acids long. V lost 3 bases and J lost 7; bases outside the gene matches: 2. The CDR3 protein is CASSSDRGNSPLHF. The CDR3 nucleotides are TGCGCCAGCAGCTCAGACAGGGGGAATTCACCCCTCCACTTT.

The CDR3 coding sequence is TGTGCCAGCAGTTACATAGGGGGGGATTCACCCCTCCACTTT. This encodes CASSYIGGDSPLHF. The chain is built from TRBV6-5 and TRBJ1-6; tentative D call: TRBD1 (6 bases). The V gene's germline CDR1 is MNHEY and CDR2 SVGAGI. CDR3 size: 14 residues. Trimming cost V 2 bases and J 8 bases, with 10 bases left between them.

The V call is TRBV29-1, the J call TRBJ1-1, with D unresolved. Trimming stripped 5 bases from V and 6 bases from J, with 7 bases between. Germline V CDR1 and CDR2: SQVTM, ANQGSEA. The CDR3 extends over 10 amino acids. The chain's CDR3 is CSVSVPEAFF. The CDR3 coding sequence is TGCAGCGTTTCAGTCCCTGAAGCTTTCTTT.

J is TRBJ1-4 and V is TRBV12-5; 8 positions agree with TRBD1. Germline CDR1 and CDR2: LGHNT and FRNRAP. The CDR3 extends over 15 amino acids. V gave up 1 base and J gave up 8 bases; unmatched junction bases: 6. CDR3 DNA sequence: TGTGCTAGTGGTTTGGGGCAGGGGGCGATAGAAAAACTGTTTTTT. Amino acids: CASGLGQGAIEKLFF.

This clone was detected many times. This chain connects TRBV4-3 to TRBJ2-7; maybe TRBD2 (6 bases). The CDR3 extends over 15 amino acids. Trimming pared 0 bases from V and 3 bases from J, leaving 12 bases between. The germline gives CDR1 LGHNA, CDR2 YSLEER. The CDR3 nucleotides are TGCGCCAGCAGCCAAGAATGGAGGGTCGTCTACGAGCAGTACTTC. Residues: CASSQEWRVVYEQYF.

The chain recombines TRBV3-1 (or the pseudogene TRBV3-2) with TRBJ1-4, with D possibly matching TRBD1 (6 bases). This CDR3 is built from 15 residues. V was cut by 0 bases and J by 4 bases, with 9 bases left in between. CDR1 is LGHDT, CDR2 YNNKEL, per germline (reference sequence). CDR3 residues: CASSQEHRDNEKLFF. The CDR3 region has the DNA TGTGCCAGCAGCCAAGAACACAGGGATAATGAAAAACTGTTTTTT.

This clone was counted a few times. The V gene is TRBV7-9, the J gene TRBJ2-1, with 7 bases that match TRBD2. The CDR3 totals 16 residues. CDR1 and CDR2 (germline): SEHNR, FQNEAQ (reference sequence). With V trimmed by 2 bases and J by 3 bases, 7 bases remained unmatched. The CDR3 DNA reads TGTGCCAGCAGCTTAATGGGTCTAGCGGACTACAATGAGCAGTTCTTC. Its protein product is CASSLMGLADYNEQFF.

This chain joins TRBV5-1 and TRBJ2-1; TRBD1 might be the D (5 bases). Germline CDR1 reads SGHRS; CDR2 reads YFSETQ. V lost 3 bases to trimming and J lost 3 bases, with 10 bases between them. This CDR3 is 14 amino acids long. Here the CDR3 DNA reads TGCGCCAGCAGCTACGGTCAGGGCTACAATGAGCAGTTCTTC. Encoded protein: CASSYGQGYNEQFF.

The V call is TRBV5-1, the J call TRBJ2-1; TRBD2 agrees at 10 bases. V shed 4 bases and J 5 bases; nucleotides not matched to a gene: 6. The CDR3 extends over 15 amino acids. CDR1 is SGHRS, CDR2 YFSETQ, per germline. DNA of the CDR3: TGCGCCAGCAGCCCCGGGACTAGCGTTCACAATGAGCAGTTCTTC. Translation gives CASSPGTSVHNEQFF.

This clone has only one observation. The chain combines TRBV27 with TRBJ1-5; D uncertain. The V end lost 3 bases, the J end lost 2 bases, and 11 bases lay between the germline ends. This CDR3 is built from 15 residues. CDR1 is MNHEY and CDR2 is SMNVEV in the germline V gene (reference sequence). Here the CDR3 reads CASSFSGLGNQPQHF. In DNA, the CDR3 is TGTGCCAGCAGTTTTTCCGGACTGGGCAATCAGCCCCAGCATTTT.

This clone was detected once. The chain carries TRBV28 and TRBJ2-2, with D tentatively TRBD1 (6 bases). The germline CDR1 and CDR2 sequences are MDHEN and SYDVKM. This CDR3 comprises 17 residues. V was clipped by 6 bases and J by 1 base, with 18 bases between them. CDR3 sequence: CASRTLSWTENTGELFF. CDR3 sequence (DNA): TGTGCCAGCAGAACCCTCAGTTGGACAGAGAACACCGGGGAGCTGTTTTTT. The full variable domain, completed using reference TRBV28 and TRBJ2-2, is DVKVTQSSRYLVKRTGEKVFLECVQDMDHENMFWYRQDPGLGLRLIYFSYDVKMKEKGDIPEGYSVSREKKERFSLILESASTNQTSMYLCASRTLSWTENTGELFFGEGSRLTVL.

The chain joins TRBV28 to TRBJ1-5; D perhaps matches TRBD1 (5 bases). This CDR3 is 15 amino acids long. V lost 6 bases and J 0 bases, leaving 12 bases between the germline ends. Germline CDR1 reads MDHEN; CDR2 reads SYDVKM. The CDR3 here is CASSPDSYSNQPQHF. CDR3 sequence (DNA): TGTGCCAGCAGCCCCGACAGTTATAGCAATCAGCCCCAGCATTTT. The variable domain in full, with the rest retrieved from reference TRBV28 and TRBJ1-5, is DVKVTQSSRYLVKRTGEKVFLECVQDMDHENMFWYRQDPGLGLRLIYFSYDVKMKEKGDIPEGYSVSREKKERFSLILESASTNQTSMYLCASSPDSYSNQPQHFGDGTRLSIL.

This chain links TRBV11-3 with TRBJ1-2, with no clear D. This CDR3 region has 14 residues. Trimming cost V 1 base and J 5 bases, with 11 bases left between them. Germline assignment: CDR1 SGHNT and CDR2 YENEEA. The CDR3 protein is CASSLGNRGYGYTF. CDR3 nucleotides: TGTGCCAGCAGCTTAGGGAATAGAGGTTATGGCTACACCTTC.

The CDR3 reads CASSSRTGDNEQYF. CDR3 DNA sequence: TGTGCCAGCAGTTCCCGGACAGGGGACAACGAGCAGTACTTC. The V and J genes are TRBV27 and TRBJ2-7, with 9 bases fitting TRBD1. Trimming cost V 4 bases and J 5 bases; bases outside gene matches: 6. The germline V gene has CDR1 MNHEY and CDR2 SMNVEV (reference sequence). The CDR3 spans 14 residues.

The chain links TRBV19 to TRBJ2-7, with D maybe TRBD2 (7 bases). Germline V gene data show CDR1 as LNHDA and CDR2 as SQIVND (reference sequence). Trimming shortened V by 4 bases and J by 3 bases, and 13 bases separated the two germline ends. The CDR3 spans 14 residues. The CDR3 nucleotides are TGTGCCAGTAGTACAGGGAGGGGGGGCTACGAGCAGTACTTC. Its translation: CASSTGRGGYEQYF. The full variable domain, its missing parts supplied by reference TRBV19 and TRBJ2-7, is DGGITQSPKYLFRKEGQNVTLSCEQNLNHDAMYWYRQDPGQGLRLIYYSQIVNDFQKGDIAEGYSVSREKKESFPLTVTSAQKNPTAFYLCASSTGRGGYEQYFGPGTRLTVT.

The chain employs TRBV2 and TRBJ2-3; D perhaps matches TRBD1 (6 bases). V was shortened by 6 bases and J by 0 bases, with 10 bases between the two germline ends. Looked up from germline, CDR1 is SNHLY and CDR2 is FYNNEI. The CDR3 is 14 residues long. The CDR3 is CASRTGHSTDTQYF. The DNA for the CDR3 is TGTGCCAGCAGGACGGGACACAGCACAGATACGCAGTATTTT.

The rearrangement joins TRBV24-1 to TRBJ2-1, with a tentative D call TRBD2 (6 bases). Trimming took 3 bases from V and 2 from J, leaving 25 bases between them. The CDR3 has 20 amino acids. Per germline, CDR1 KGHDR and CDR2 SFDVKD. CDR3 region: CATSDPGALGDSTPYNEQFF. The CDR3, as DNA: TGTGCCACCAGTGATCCCGGCGCCCTTGGGGACTCTACACCCTACAATGAGCAGTTCTTC.

This chain joins TRBV6-5 and TRBJ2-3; D ambiguous. There are 12 residues in the CDR3. Trimming stripped 5 bases from V and 2 bases from J, with 5 bases between. From germline, CDR1 is MNHEY and CDR2 SVGAGI. The CDR3 DNA is TGTGCCAGCAGTATCATCACAGATACGCAGTATTTT. Its protein product is CASSIITDTQYF.

J is TRBJ2-1 and V is TRBV19; tentatively, D is TRBD2 (5 bases). The length of the CDR3 is 13 residues. With 9 bases removed from V and 0 bases from J, the gap between germline ends came to 9 bases. The germline V gene has CDR1 LNHDA and CDR2 SQIVND (reference sequence). The CDR3 spells CASGESSYNEQFF. The DNA for the CDR3 is TGTGCCAGCGGGGAGAGCTCCTACAATGAGCAGTTCTTC. The full variable domain, with the rest looked up from reference TRBV19 and TRBJ2-1, is DGGITQSPKYLFRKEGQNVTLSCEQNLNHDAMYWYRQDPGQGLRLIYYSQIVNDFQKGDIAEGYSVSREKKESFPLTVTSAQKNPTAFYLCASGESSYNEQFFGPGTRLTVL.

Worth noting for this clone: This same CDR3 is encoded by further DNA sequences in the sample. J is TRBJ1-2 and V is TRBV12-3 or TRBV12-4; D is unclear. The CDR3 totals 12 residues. V was clipped by 4 bases and J by 4 bases, with 7 bases between them. Here the CDR3 reads CASSSDSYGYTF. CDR3 coding DNA: TGTGCCAGCAGTTCAGACTCCTATGGCTACACCTTC.